The sequence of this T cell receptor beta chain was determined in a study of T cell responses to AZD1222 COVID-19 vaccine listed by TCRdb under 2021. Study-level background: AZD1222 recipients with second doses at about 4 weeks or about 12 weeks were pooled, because spike-specific TCR depth and breadth did not differ between schedules. A total of 240 or so trial participants underwent TCR sequencing, of whom roughly 210 had received two doses of AZD1222 and roughly 26 had received two doses of the MenACWY control vaccine. Trial participants were enrolled into age subgroups of 18-55, 56-69 and 70-plus years, which contained about 150, 28 and 57 TCR-sequenced participants, respectively.

The trim is 2 bases for V and 7 bases for J, with a gap of 8 bases between the germline ends. CDR1 MDHEN and CDR2 SYDVKM are derived from the germline V gene. The CDR3 starts with the cysteine, ends with the phenylalanine, and has 12 residues. Only the CDR3 DNA stays, 36 bases, in frame from base 1. Remarks on this clone: Its antigen is still unknown. Per-nucleotide qualities are absent, and no much larger clonotype sits a single base away.

What the work shows at the level of the full study, not this receptor alone: The 56-69-year group was small, and its depth increase did not reach significance, likely because of low power. Conclusions about previously exposed vaccinees are limited because only six or seven AZD1222 recipients were SARS-CoV-2 seropositive at baseline. Participants were mostly white British and included more females than males, and it was suggested by the authors that clonal diversity may have been underestimated. Because no day 14 peak-response samples were available, repertoires were characterized only after the peak T cell response. After two AZD1222 doses, spike-specific TCR breadth and depth were significantly higher than at day 0 and than in MenACWY recipients. CD4 TCRs associated with the vaccine covered the entire spike protein, and the dominant responses were in regions 160-218 and 743-854. Nearly half of unique spike-specific TCRs reportedly recognized epitopes outside regions mutated in the B.1.351 and B.1.1.7 variants.

Read against the paper, the sample's time point label means: baseline before first vaccination. Vaccinee samples were obtained from the UK trials COV001 and COV002, which included a single-blind randomized controlled phase 2/3 trial of AZD1222 (ChAdOx1 nCoV-19) in healthy adults. Trial participant PBMC samples were collected at day 0 and day 28 after the second dose for TCRbeta chain sequencing. The CDR3 regions of human TCRbeta chains were subjected to immunosequencing. In the paper's pipeline: Repertoire TCRs were checked for matches against a reference library of SARS-CoV-2-specific TCRs that had been generated using the MIRA antigen-specificity platform. Breadth was defined as the fraction of unique TCRs that were SARS-CoV-2-associated. Depth was defined as the fraction of total T cells that were SARS-CoV-2-associated. Using the MIRA data, each spike-specific TCR was assigned both to the spike region to which the TCR was reactive and to a CD4 or CD8 class. Log10-transformed breadth and depth values were compared by one-way ANOVA with Sidak's multiple comparisons tests. TCRdb took over this immuneACCESS table, retaining in-frame rearrangements with V and J assigned. Such tables are incomplete; in checked studies, under half of the missing clones stem from an unresolved V gene, and the remainder is unexplained. From that table come the V and J calls and clone size; the DNA was used to work out D and trimming. Counted in this sample were about 130,000 clones; about 90% of them appeared once. Of the sample, under 1.5% falls within the top ten clones.

This TCR was sampled from an adult in good health. The sequence links TRBV28 to TRBJ1-2; the D gene cannot be resolved reliably. This sample comprised peripheral blood, obtained on day 0 of AZD1222 vaccination. The sequenced DNA is TGTGCCAGCAGTTTAATTGGGAGTGGCTACACCTTC. This translates into CASSLIGSGYTF.